The sequence of this T cell receptor (beta chain) was determined in a study of T cell responses to AZD1222 COVID-19 vaccine (dated by TCRdb to the early 2020s). For the wider study: AZD1222 recipients with second doses at about 4 weeks or about 12 weeks were pooled, because spike-specific TCR depth and breadth did not differ between schedules. TCR sequencing covered 230 or so trial participants: approximately 200 given two doses of AZD1222 and about 26 given two doses of MenACWY control vaccine. Trial participants were enrolled into age subgroups of 18-55, 56-69 and 70-plus years, which contained approximately 150, 28 and 58 TCR-sequenced participants, respectively. Beyond this particular receptor, the publication reports: In the small 56-69-year group, the increase in depth fell short of significance, most likely because of low power. Most participants were white British and females outnumbered males, and the authors suggested that clonal diversity may have been underestimated. After two AZD1222 doses, spike-specific TCR breadth and depth were significantly higher than at day 0 and than in MenACWY recipients. Because no day 14 peak-response samples were available, repertoires were characterized only after the peak T cell response. The vaccine-associated CD4 TCRs covered the entire spike protein, and the dominant responses fell in regions 160-218 and 743-854. Conclusions about previously exposed vaccinees were limited because only a handful of AZD1222 recipients were SARS-CoV-2 seropositive at baseline. Nearly half of unique spike-specific TCRs reportedly recognized epitopes outside regions mutated in the B.1.351 and B.1.1.7 variants.

As for this clone: Its antigen is unknown. The input lacks base qualities; no much larger clone sits a single base away.

V is shortened by 0 bases, J by 0 bases, and the region joining them spans 8 bases. Spanning cysteine to phenylalanine, the CDR3 consists of 15 amino acids. Only CDR3 DNA remains: 45 bases, in frame from the first base. CDR1 SGHAT and CDR2 FQNNGV were looked up in the germline V gene. The CDR3 regions of human TCRbeta chains were analyzed by immunosequencing. On the study's bioinformatics: TCRs in the repertoires were compared against a reference library of SARS-CoV-2-specific TCRs that had been generated with the MIRA antigen-specificity platform. Breadth was defined as the fraction of unique TCRs that were SARS-CoV-2-associated. Depth was defined as the fraction of total T cells that were SARS-CoV-2-associated. Using the MIRA data, every spike-specific TCR was mapped to the spike region that the TCR reacted to and assigned to either a CD4 or a CD8 class. Log10-transformed breadth and depth values were compared by one-way ANOVA with Sidak's multiple comparisons tests. Drawn from immuneACCESS, this table holds only the in-frame rearrangements with V and J called that TCRdb kept. Clones are partly lost; checked studies trace under half to an unresolved V gene and leave the rest unexplained. Clone size and V and J calls were adopted from that table, with D and trimming inferred from the DNA. The sample profile shows 130,000 to 150,000 clones; 70% to 90% of them were found once. Of the sample, approximately 16% is held by the ten largest clones.

The time point label, as the study defines it: baseline before first vaccination. Vaccinee samples were obtained from the UK trials COV001 and COV002, which included a single-blind randomized controlled phase 2/3 trial of AZD1222 (ChAdOx1 nCoV-19) in healthy adults. For TCRbeta chain sequencing, PBMC samples were collected from trial participants at day 0 and at day 28 after the second dose. This TCR came from an adult in good health. The source material was peripheral blood, sampled on day 0 of AZD1222 vaccination. The rearrangement combines TRBV11-2 with TRBJ1-2; the D segment cannot be called with confidence. The DNA sequence is as follows: TGTGCCAGCAGCTTAGAGAGGAAGGCTAACTATGGCTACACCTTC. Translation gives CASSLERKANYGYTF.